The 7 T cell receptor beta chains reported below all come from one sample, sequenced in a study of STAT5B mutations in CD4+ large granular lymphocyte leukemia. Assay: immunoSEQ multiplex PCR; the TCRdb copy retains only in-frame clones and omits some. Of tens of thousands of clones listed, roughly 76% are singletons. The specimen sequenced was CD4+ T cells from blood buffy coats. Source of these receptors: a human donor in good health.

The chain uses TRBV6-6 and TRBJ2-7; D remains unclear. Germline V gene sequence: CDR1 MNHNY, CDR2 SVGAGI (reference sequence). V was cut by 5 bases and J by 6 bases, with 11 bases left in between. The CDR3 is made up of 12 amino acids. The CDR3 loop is CASSRVFGEQYF. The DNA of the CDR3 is TGTGCCAGCAGTAGGGTATTTGGCGAGCAGTACTTC.

In DNA, the CDR3 is TGTGCCAGCAGCCCCTTCGCGTTGAGCTCCTACGAGCAGTACTTC. It yields the protein CASSPFALSSYEQYF. The chain recombines TRBV7-2 with TRBJ2-7; D gene unclear. CDR3 length: 15 residues. Between the trimmed V and J ends, which lost 5 bases and 0 bases, there was a span of 14 bases. CDR1 and CDR2 (germline): SGHTA, FQGNSA. The full variable domain, its missing parts supplied by reference TRBV7-2 and TRBJ2-7, is GAGVSQSPSNKVTEKGKDVELRCDPISGHTALYWYRQSLGQGLEFLIYFQGNSAPDKSGLPSDRFSAERTGGSVSTLTIQRTQQEDSAVYLCASSPFALSSYEQYFGPGTRLTVT.

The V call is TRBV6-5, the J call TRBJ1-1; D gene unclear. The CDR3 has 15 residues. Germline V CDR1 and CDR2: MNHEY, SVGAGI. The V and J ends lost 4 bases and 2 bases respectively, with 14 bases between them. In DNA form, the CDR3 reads TGTGCCAGCAGTTCCCTAGGAGTCGGTAACACTGAAGCTTTCTTT. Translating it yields CASSSLGVGNTEAFF.

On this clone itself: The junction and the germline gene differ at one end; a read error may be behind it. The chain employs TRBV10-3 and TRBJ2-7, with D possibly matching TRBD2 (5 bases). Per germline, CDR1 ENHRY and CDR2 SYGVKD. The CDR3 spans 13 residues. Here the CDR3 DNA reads TGTGCCATCAGTGGGTCCGCAGACTACAAGCAGTACTTC. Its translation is CAISGSADYKQYF.

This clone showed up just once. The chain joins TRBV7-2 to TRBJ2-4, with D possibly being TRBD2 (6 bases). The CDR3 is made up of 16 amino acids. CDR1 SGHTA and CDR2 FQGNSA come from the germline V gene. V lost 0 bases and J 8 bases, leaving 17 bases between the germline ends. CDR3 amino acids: CASSLAMFGGKDIQYF. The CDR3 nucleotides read TGTGCCAGCAGCTTAGCAATGTTCGGGGGAAAGGACATTCAGTACTTC. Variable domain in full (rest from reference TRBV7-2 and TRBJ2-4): GAGVSQSPSNKVTEKGKDVELRCDPISGHTALYWYRQSLGQGLEFLIYFQGNSAPDKSGLPSDRFSAERTGGSVSTLTIQRTQQEDSAVYLCASSLAMFGGKDIQYFGAGTRLSVL.

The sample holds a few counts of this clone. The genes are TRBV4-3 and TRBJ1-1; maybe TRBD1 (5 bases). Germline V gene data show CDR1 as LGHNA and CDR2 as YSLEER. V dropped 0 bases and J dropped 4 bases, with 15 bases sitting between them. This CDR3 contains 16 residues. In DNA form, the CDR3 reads TGCGCCAGCAGCCAAGACACCTCGGGGCTGGGCACTGAAGCTTTCTTT. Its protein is CASSQDTSGLGTEAFF.

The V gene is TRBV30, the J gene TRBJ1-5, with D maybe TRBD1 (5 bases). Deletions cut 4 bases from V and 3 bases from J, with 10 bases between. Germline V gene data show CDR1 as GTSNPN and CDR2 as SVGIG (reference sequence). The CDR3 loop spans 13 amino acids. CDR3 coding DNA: TGTGCCTGGACCCCAGGGTACAATCAGCCCCAGCATTTT. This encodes CAWTPGYNQPQHF.